The following is a TCR beta chain sequence with its context. The method was immunoSEQ multiplex PCR; TCRdb's version includes in-frame clones alone and lacks a portion of them. This table has more than 65,000 clones, 96% appearing once. These data originate in a study of technical replicates of blood from several donors. The CDR3 loop spans 14 amino acids. The V gene end was trimmed by 2 bases and the J gene end by 14 bases; junction bases not matched to a gene: 12. Germline V gene data show CDR1 as MDHEN and CDR2 as SYDVKM. This clonotype was sampled from a human donor in good health. The chain links TRBV28 to TRBJ2-1, with 7 bases that match TRBD1. The sample consisted of T cells isolated from PBMCs. CDR3 DNA: TGTGCCAGCAGTTTAGGGGACAGTCTTAGGAAAAAGTTCTTC. This sequence encodes CASSLGDSLRKKFF.